This is a list of T cell receptor beta chains from one sample in a study of shared clonotypes between healthy human individuals. Assay: immunoSEQ multiplex PCR; the TCRdb copy retains only in-frame clones and omits some. The sample has some 490,000 clones, 65% to 85% seen once. The sample taken for sequencing was PBMCs. The receptors come from a woman in her forties in good health. Some clones in this sample may be carry-over from other donors' samples. Each CDR3 is given with its conserved first and last residue. Some rows have no size entry. The others give once, few or many, or a class for an expanded clone.

clone_size v_call cdr3_aa
once TRBV5-1 CASSADQGGLTQYF
- TRBV7-9 CASSRDSNQPQHF
- TRBV7-9 CASSVRQGRFEKLFF
- TRBV9 CASSVEARNSNEQFF
once TRBV7-2 CASSSRGGSGRAYEQYF
- TRBV4-1 CASSPGTITNTGELFF
- TRBV30 CAWSPGRHSYTF
- TRBV4-3 CASSQDTGGGEQYF
- TRBV2 CASSSHWTDQPQHF
- TRBV18 CASSPRRTGDEKLFF
- TRBV6-4 CASSDSFQRGYTF
- TRBV7-9 CASSPGGYSDNEQFF
- TRBV4-2 CASSQDSPRGEETQYF
- TRBV7-9 CASSLSGYEQFF
once TRBV4-3 CASSQAGGNEQYF
- TRBV5-4 CASSFPGALTDTQYF
- TRBV9 CASTSRGEITDTQYF
- TRBV7-8 CASSLAALPGRGYTF
- TRBV19 CASSRLSGSSYNEQFF
- TRBV7-2 CASSLGGSLYEQYF
- TRBV6-4 CASRDPSGRVFF
- TRBV4-2 CASSQAGQPYNEQFF
- TRBV28 CASNDRTNSPLHF
- TRBV29-1 CSGGSPAYNEQFF
- TRBV5-1 CASSLEGRVGATF
- TRBV6-5 CASSQLAKNIQYF
- TRBV25-1 CASKGLAYNEQFF
- TRBV5-4 CASSFGLAGEETQYF
- TRBV27 CASSLGWQGRINEKLFF
many TRBV5-1 CASRPGLPWTLTQYF
once TRBV2 CASSVGRITDTQYF
many TRBV9 CASSVTEAAYNEQFF
- TRBV11-2 CASTPGGGTYEQYF
- TRBV4-1 CASSHPWREETQYF
- TRBV4-1 CASSRRGKGETQYF
- TRBV7-2 CASSPGTSGSFEQYF
once TRBV10-2 CASGLAHEQYF
few TRBV7-2 CASSLHHLSNTGELFF
- TRBV28 CASSFGGQEGYTF
- TRBV5-1 CASSIRQPATNEKLFF
once TRBV5-1 CASSFTAGGETQYF
- TRBV6-6 CASTQIGPGELFF
once TRBV5-4 CASSWGPQSPQYF
many TRBV7-2 CASSLTGGPDTQYF
- TRBV18 CASSLSGRESYEQYF
few TRBV30 CAWKDFTSGVSYEQYF
- TRBV6-5 CASSYGGILGTEAFF
- TRBV7-9 CASSLERVVKETQYF
- TRBV7-2 CASSPKAGALEQYF
- TRBV7-9 CASSLGQIATPEAFF
few TRBV29-1 CSVRTWASVSSSYEQYF
- TRBV28 CASSLSGAIAKNIQYF
- TRBV12-5 CASGYTNTGELFF
- TRBV9 CASSVGVGEEAFF
- TRBV30 CAWLRDRGSPRGDGYTF
once TRBV5-1 CASSFSGGKQETQYF